This passage covers 28 T cell receptor beta chains from one sample sequenced in a study of cytomegalovirus exposure and HLA in healthy donors. Amplification used 60 Vbeta primers and 13 Jbeta primers. Profiled with immunoSEQ multiplex PCR; TCRdb holds only in-frame clones, not every one. The sample carries 160,000 or so clones, roughly 77% recorded once. The sample taken for sequencing was PBMCs. Source of these receptors: a young man in good health and CMV-seropositive.

The CDR3 DNA reads as TGTGCCAGCAGTGAAGGTGGGGCCCAGACTGAAGCTTTCTTT. Protein: CASSEGGAQTEAFF. The rearrangement links TRBV6-1 to TRBJ1-1; D might be TRBD1 (5 bases). CDR3 length: 14 amino acids. Germline V lookup: CDR1 MNHNS, CDR2 SASEGT. The V and J ends lost 1 base and 5 bases respectively, with 11 bases between them.

The chain is built from TRBV19 and TRBJ1-4; D perhaps matches TRBD1 (6 bases). Germline CDR1 is LNHDA and CDR2 is SQIVND (reference sequence). This CDR3 has 14 residues. With 6 bases removed from V and 5 bases from J, the gap between germline ends came to 13 bases. The CDR3 region has the DNA TGTGCCAGTAGAAGAGACAGGCCGAATGAAAAACTGTTTTTT. The encoded protein is CASRRDRPNEKLFF.

The V call is TRBV4-2, the J call TRBJ2-1; D not resolved. The V gene lost 0 bases and the J gene lost 6 bases, with 6 bases spanning the gap. The CDR3 totals 13 residues. Germline assignment: CDR1 LGHNA and CDR2 YNFKEQ. This chain's CDR3 is CASSQDPGNEQFF. In DNA, the CDR3 is TGTGCCAGCAGCCAAGATCCCGGCAATGAGCAGTTCTTC.

Remarks on this clone: The same CDR3 is also encoded by other DNA sequences in this sample. The V gene is TRBV7-2, the J gene TRBJ2-1; maybe TRBD2 (7 bases). The V end lost 1 base, the J end lost 4 bases, and 14 bases lay between the germline ends. The CDR3 length is 16 residues. From germline, CDR1 is SGHTA and CDR2 FQGNSA. DNA for the CDR3: TGTGCCAGCAGCTTAGGGAGTGGGGGGGCTTACAATGAGCAGTTCTTC. The encoded protein is CASSLGSGGAYNEQFF.

The V call is TRBV10-2, the J call TRBJ1-1; 7 bases are a match to TRBD1. This CDR3 is 14 amino acids long. The germline V gene has CDR1 WSHSY and CDR2 SAAADI. V dropped 4 bases and J dropped 3; count of bases not matched to a gene: 5. DNA of the CDR3: TGCGCCAGCAGTGGGGCGGGGACAGACACTGAAGCTTTCTTT. Its protein product is CASSGAGTDTEAFF.

This clone was seen once. The chain is built from TRBV27 and TRBJ2-7, with 11 bases that match TRBD2. With V trimmed by 7 bases and J by 3 bases, 11 bases remained unmatched. Germline values: CDR1 MNHEY, CDR2 SMNVEV (reference sequence). This CDR3 region has 16 residues. The CDR3 sequence is CASNCGVAGGFYEQYV. CDR3 bases: TGTGCCAGCAATTGTGGGGTAGCGGGGGGGTTCTACGAGCAGTACGTC.

The chain combines TRBV9 with TRBJ1-1; D ambiguous. The V and J ends lost 4 bases and 5 bases respectively, with 12 bases between them. Germline CDR1 and CDR2: SGDLS and YYNGEE. The CDR3 runs 13 residues. In DNA, the CDR3 is TGTGCCAGCAGCTCCAACATCGGGACTGAAGCTTTCTTT. Translation gives CASSSNIGTEAFF.

This chain connects TRBV7-6 to TRBJ2-3; 8 bases align to TRBD1. The ends lost 3 bases at V and 6 bases at J; junction bases unmatched: 20. The length of the CDR3 is 19 residues. Germline loops: CDR1 SGHVS, CDR2 FNYEAQ. This chain's CDR3 is CASSFKIQQGVKMDDTQYF. CDR3 DNA: TGTGCCAGCAGCTTCAAAATACAACAGGGGGTCAAAATGGATGATACGCAGTATTTT.

The CDR3 here is CASSSKAGTYNEQFF. CDR3 nucleotide sequence: TGTGCCAGCAGCTCAAAAGCGGGAACCTACAATGAGCAGTTCTTC. The V and J genes are TRBV5-4 and TRBJ2-1, with 7 nucleotides matching TRBD2. After removal of 3 bases from V and 2 bases from J, the junction contained 5 bases not matched to a gene. The CDR3 runs 15 residues. Germline CDR1 and CDR2: SGHNT and YYREEE (reference sequence). The full variable domain, in which reference TRBV5-4 and TRBJ2-1 provide the parts outside the CDR3, is ETGVTQSPTHLIKTRGQQVTLRCSSQSGHNTVSWYQQALGQGPQFIFQYYREEENGRGNFPPRFSGLQFPNYSSELNVNALELDDSALYLCASSSKAGTYNEQFFGPGTRLTVL.

This clone was found a few times. The chain joins TRBV25-1 to TRBJ1-1; possibly TRBD1 for D (5 bases). V gave up 9 bases and J gave up 3 bases, with 11 bases separating them. Germline CDR1 MGHDK, CDR2 SYGVNS. CDR3 length: 12 amino acids. CDR3 loop: CASSRADTEAFF. Written as DNA, the CDR3 is TGTGCCAGTAGCAGGGCCGACACTGAAGCTTTCTTT.

The J gene is TRBJ1-1, the V gene TRBV5-1; D not certain. Trimming left V 0 bases short and J 1 base short, with 10 bases between. The CDR3 covers 15 residues. CDR1 and CDR2 (germline): SGHRS, YFSETQ. The CDR3 DNA reads TGCGCCAGCAGCTTGGACGGGGTGGCGAACACTGAAGCTTTCTTT. Translating it yields CASSLDGVANTEAFF.

The chain carries TRBV13 and TRBJ1-2, with TRBD1 matching over 12 bases. CDR3 size: 16 residues. CDR1 and CDR2 (germline): PRHDT, FYEKMQ (reference sequence). The junction had 9 bases not matched to a gene; V was cut back by 6 bases and J by 4 bases. CDR3 residues: CASRRSGQGAIYGYTF. The CDR3 DNA is TGTGCCAGCAGACGATCGGGACAGGGGGCAATCTATGGCTACACCTTC.

This chain connects TRBV16 to TRBJ1-5; D perhaps matches TRBD1 (6 bases). The CDR3 covers 14 residues. Per the germline V gene, CDR1 is KGHSY and CDR2 is FQNENV. Trimming stripped 4 bases from V and 7 bases from J, with 14 bases between. The CDR3 region is CASSRGQGLQPQHF. CDR3 in DNA: TGTGCCAGCAGCCGGGGGCAGGGTTTACAGCCCCAGCATTTT.

V is TRBV11-2 and J is TRBJ1-1, with D perhaps TRBD1 (5 bases). V was clipped by 5 bases and J by 4 bases, with 17 bases between them. Looked up from germline, CDR1 is SGHAT and CDR2 is FQNNGV. The CDR3 extends over 15 amino acids. In nucleotides, the CDR3 is TGTGCCAGCAGCGACCTAGGGCAGGGAGGCACTGAAGCTTTCTTT. Translation: CASSDLGQGGTEAFF.

The chain's CDR3 is CASSPGLARSYEQYV. CDR3 sequence (DNA): TGTGCCAGCAGCCCAGGACTAGCGCGCTCCTACGAGCAGTACGTC. This sequence joins TRBV28 and TRBJ2-7; the match to TRBD2 covers 9 bases. This CDR3 comprises 15 residues. The V and J ends lost 6 bases and 0 bases, in that order; junction bases with no gene match: 6. Germline lookup yields CDR1 MDHEN and CDR2 SYDVKM.

In this sample, this clone turned up once. The chain has TRBV2 and TRBJ2-1; 9 bases agree with TRBD2. The CDR3 runs 15 residues. Germline V gene lookup returns CDR1 SNHLY and CDR2 FYNNEI. The ends lost 4 bases at V and 4 bases at J; junction bases unmatched: 5. CDR3 DNA sequence: TGTGCCAGCAGTGGTAGCGGGAGTGAGTACAATGAGCAGTTCTTC. It codes for CASSGSGSEYNEQFF. Full variable domain (missing parts from reference TRBV2 and TRBJ2-1): EPEVTQTPSHQVTQMGQEVILRCVPISNHLYFYWYRQILGQKVEFLVSFYNNEISEKSEIFDDQFSVERPDGSNFTLKIRSTKLEDSAMYFCASSGSGSEYNEQFFGPGTRLTVL.

The chain employs TRBV19 and TRBJ1-2; D is unresolved. Germline V CDR1 and CDR2: LNHDA, SQIVND (reference sequence). Trimming removed 6 bases from V and 3 bases from J, with 11 bases in between. This CDR3 has 13 residues. The CDR3 loop is CASSIGRYYGYTF. DNA of the CDR3: TGTGCCAGTAGCATTGGGAGATACTATGGCTACACCTTC.

In the case of this clone: Lacking the conserved final phenylalanine or tryptophan, this CDR3 likely reflects a read error. The limits of the CDR3 on the DNA are not certain, so only TCRdb's listed CDR3 is given. This chain uses TRBV6-6 with TRBJ2-7; TRBD1 is the table's D call and was not checked against the DNA. The CDR3 is made up of 13 amino acids, end residues included. CDR1 and CDR2 (germline): MNHNY, SVGAGI (reference sequence). The CDR3 reads CASSSRTGVIGLG.

J is TRBJ1-5 and V is TRBV4-2; no definite D call. The germline CDR1 and CDR2 sequences are LGHNA and YNFKEQ. V was cut by 1 base and J by 4 bases, with 5 bases left in between. The CDR3 contains 13 residues. The CDR3 bases are TGTGCCAGCAGCCAAGGCGGGAATCAGCCCCAGCATTTT. Its translation: CASSQGGNQPQHF.

The chain combines TRBV14 with TRBJ2-3; 8 bases align to TRBD2. Germline CDR1 SGHDN, CDR2 FVKESK. V shed 2 bases and J 3 bases; nucleotides not matched to a gene: 4. This CDR3 region has 15 residues. CDR3 protein: CASSQWAGGTDTQYF. The CDR3 DNA reads as TGTGCCAGCAGCCAATGGGCGGGAGGTACAGATACGCAGTATTTT.

The chain combines TRBV7-9 with TRBJ1-2, with TRBD1 as a possible D gene (6 bases). The V gene's germline CDR1 is SEHNR and CDR2 FQNEAQ (reference sequence). The V and J ends lost 6 bases and 2 bases respectively, with 13 bases between them. The CDR3 extends over 14 amino acids. For the CDR3, the DNA is TGTGCCAGCAGTTCTGAACAGGGCAACTATGGCTACACCTTC. Translation gives CASSSEQGNYGYTF.

The chain combines TRBV5-4 with TRBJ1-4, with 7 bases identical to TRBD1. Trimming at V came to 3 bases and at J to 8 bases, leaving 10 bases not matched to a gene. There are 15 residues in the CDR3. Germline V gene lookup returns CDR1 SGHNT and CDR2 YYREEE (reference sequence). CDR3 in amino acids: CASSSNRGDTEKLFF. Here the CDR3 DNA reads TGTGCCAGCAGCTCGAACAGGGGAGACACGGAAAAACTGTTTTTT.

J is TRBJ1-2 and V is TRBV5-1; D gene unclear. The CDR3 is made up of 14 amino acids. Germline CDR1 reads SGHRS; CDR2 reads YFSETQ. Trimming removed 0 bases from V and 6 bases from J, with 12 bases in between. The CDR3 DNA follows: TGCGCCAGCAGCTTGGATGGAGGGAGGGATGGCTACACCTTC. Its protein product is CASSLDGGRDGYTF.

V and J are TRBV5-4 and TRBJ1-2; 7 bases agree with TRBD1. The germline V gene encodes CDR1 SGHNT and CDR2 YYREEE (reference sequence). The CDR3 has 13 residues. V shed 7 bases and J 4 bases; nucleotides not matched to a gene: 7. Here the CDR3 DNA reads TGTGCCAGCGGTGACAGGGTAACCTATGGCTACACCTTC. Its translation is CASGDRVTYGYTF.

The CDR3 loop is CASSYPAGNMNTEAFF. For the CDR3, the DNA is TGTGCCAGCAGTTACCCGGCGGGGAATATGAACACTGAAGCTTTCTTT. The rearrangement links TRBV6-6 to TRBJ1-1, with D hard to call. The CDR3 is 16 residues long. Trimming took off 2 bases at V and 0 bases at J, with 13 bases between the two ends. Per the germline V gene, CDR1 is MNHNY and CDR2 is SVGAGI (reference sequence).

This clone has only a few counts. The genes are TRBV7-8 and TRBJ2-2, with TRBD1 identical over 12 bases. Per germline, CDR1 SGHVS and CDR2 FQNEAQ. The V and J ends lost 4 bases and 7 bases, in that order; junction bases with no gene match: 4. CDR3 length: 15 amino acids. CDR3 nucleotide sequence: TGTGCCAGCAGCTATGGGACAGGGGGCGGCGGGGAGCTGTTTTTT. It encodes CASSYGTGGGGELFF.

The gene calls are TRBV14 and TRBJ2-7; 7 positions agree with TRBD2. This CDR3 has 13 amino acids. Looked up from germline, CDR1 is SGHDN and CDR2 is FVKESK. J gave up 7 bases and V 0 bases, and 3 bases lay outside the gene matches. Here the CDR3 reads CASSQDRAGEQYV. Here the CDR3 DNA reads TGTGCCAGCAGCCAAGATAGAGCGGGAGAGCAGTACGTC.

This chain uses TRBV5-4 with TRBJ2-3; 11 bases align to TRBD2. The CDR3 sequence is 16 residues long. CDR1 SGHNT and CDR2 YYREEE come from the germline V gene (reference sequence). With V trimmed by 3 bases and J by 2 bases, 5 bases remained unmatched. The CDR3 DNA sequence: TGTGCCAGCAGCTCAATTAGCGGGGGGGCCACAGATACGCAGTATTTT. Translating it yields CASSSISGGATDTQYF.